This T cell receptor (beta chain) was captured by sequencing in a study of T cells in localized non-small cell lung cancer. The junction had 1 base not matched to a gene; V was cut back by 3 bases and J by 5 bases. CDR1 LNHDA and CDR2 SQIVND come from the germline V gene (reference sequence). The CDR3 spans 13 residues. Repertoires were generated with immunoSEQ multiplex PCR, while TCRdb's copy carries only in-frame clones and drops some. Of 8,500 to 13,000 clones in the sample, less than 60% were seen once. The chain carries TRBV19 and TRBJ2-7; 10 bases fit TRBD2. This TCR was recovered from a woman between 35 and 75 years old with stage II squamous cell lung carcinoma. The sequences come from lymph node tissue, collected before any cancer treatment. CDR3: CASSIGTSDEQYF. In nucleotides, the CDR3 is TGTGCCAGTAGTATCGGGACTAGCGACGAGCAGTACTTC.